The entry that follows covers one T cell receptor (beta chain) sequence. The antigen is undetermined. CDR1 SGDLS and CDR2 YYNGEE come from the germline V gene. The CDR3 contains 14 residues. Trimming took off 4 bases at V and 0 bases at J, with 10 bases between the two ends. What was sequenced were expressed TCRB transcripts, since all of the isolated RNA had been reverse transcribed. Assay used: immunoSEQ multiplex PCR; TCRdb lists only in-frame clones, some missing. The table lists about 620,000 clones, around a sixth of them singletons. This specimen belongs to a study of beta chain features in type 1 diabetes. General study results and limits: A pattern of fewer insertions and more deletions at VDJ junctions was seen in type 1 diabetes patients.

The chain links TRBV9 to TRBJ1-1, with a possible D match to TRBD1 (6 bases). The clonotype was recovered from a young man in good health. Sequencing was performed on naive CD4+ T cells from blood. The CDR3 sequence is CASSSPGVNTEAFF. The CDR3 DNA reads as TGTGCCAGCAGCTCCCCAGGGGTGAACACTGAAGCTTTCTTT.